This T cell receptor (beta chain) derives from a study of control samples from healthy donors and cancer patients. Trimming took off 2 bases at V and 8 bases at J, with 6 bases between the two ends. The V gene's germline CDR1 is MGHDK and CDR2 SYGVNS. The CDR3 has 11 amino acids. Using immunoSEQ multiplex PCR, the repertoire was profiled, and TCRdb retains in-frame clones only, with some absent. Among more than 50,000 clones, 88% were seen once, and the ten largest hold 3.8%. The chain carries TRBV25-1 and TRBJ1-1, with unresolved D. The receptor's source is a man aged 50-59 years in good health. Sequenced sample: blood. CDR3 sequence reads: CASSEEREAFF. CDR3 nucleotide sequence: TGTGCCAGCAGTGAAGAGAGGGAAGCTTTCTTT.